Below are 17 T cell receptor beta chains sequenced from a single sample in a study of T cell responses to AZD1222 COVID-19 vaccine. TCRdb's table, derived via immunoSEQ multiplex PCR, lists solely in-frame clones and lacks some. The sample has 250,000 to 300,000 clones, around 92% seen once. The source was peripheral blood, collected 28 days after the second AZD1222 dose. Receptors were obtained from an adult who received the AZD1222 COVID-19 vaccine.

This clone was recorded only once. Within the sample, other DNA sequences also encode this same CDR3. This chain joins TRBV6-1 and TRBJ1-2; D gene ambiguous. V lost 0 bases, J lost 2 bases, and 4 bases lay in between. This CDR3 spans 13 amino acids. The germline CDR1 and CDR2 sequences are MNHNS and SASEGT. The chain's CDR3 is CASSEAGNYGYTF. CDR3 nucleotides: TGTGCCAGCAGTGAAGCGGGGAACTATGGCTACACCTTC.

The chain is built from TRBV30 and TRBJ2-1, with 9 bases fitting TRBD1. J lost 10 bases, V lost 3 bases, and 4 bases had no gene match. The germline gives CDR1 GTSNPN, CDR2 SVGIG (reference sequence). CDR3 length: 12 amino acids. CDR3 bases: TGTGCCTGGAGCAGACAGGGGGACGAGCAGTTCTTC. Its protein is CAWSRQGDEQFF.

CDR3 DNA sequence: TGTGCCAGCAGTTCGTGGTCTTCCGCCGCCTACGAGCAGTACTTC. Encoded protein: CASSSWSSAAYEQYF. V gene TRBV6-5 combines with J gene TRBJ2-7, with D uncertain. V lost 4 bases and J lost 2, with 15 bases in between. Germline V gives CDR1 MNHEY, CDR2 SVGAGI. This CDR3 spans 15 amino acids.

The CDR3 is CASSKDREYEQYF. CDR3 nucleotides: TGTGCCAGCAGCAAGGACAGGGAGTACGAGCAGTACTTC. V is TRBV6-5 and J is TRBJ2-7, with 8 bases that match TRBD1. Germline CDR1 is MNHEY and CDR2 is SVGAGI. CDR3 length equals 13 residues. With 6 bases clipped from V and 4 bases from J, the junction kept 5 bases outside the gene matches.

J is TRBJ1-6 and V is TRBV5-1; 9 bases line up with TRBD1. After removal of 4 bases from V and 2 bases from J, the junction contained 7 bases not matched to a gene. The CDR3 is 17 residues long. Germline V gives CDR1 SGHRS, CDR2 YFSETQ. The CDR3 region has the DNA TGCGCCAGCAGCCCTGGACAGGGGCACACCTATAATTCACCCCTCCACTTT. This sequence encodes CASSPGQGHTYNSPLHF.

The V gene is TRBV4-1, the J gene TRBJ1-4; 8 bases are shared with TRBD1. Losses at the gene ends were 3 bases for V and 5 bases for J; bases not matched to a gene: 8. CDR1 is MGHRA and CDR2 is YSYEKL in the germline V gene. This CDR3 contains 16 residues. The CDR3 sequence is CASSQFRRDRNEKLFF. CDR3 DNA sequence: TGCGCCAGCAGCCAGTTCCGGAGGGACAGGAATGAAAAACTGTTTTTT.

This clone has only one observation. The chain joins TRBV29-1 to TRBJ2-2; D unclear. This CDR3 comprises 12 residues. Between the trimmed V and J ends, which lost 2 bases and 1 base, there was a span of 2 bases. CDR1 is SQVTM and CDR2 is ANQGSEA in the germline V gene. The DNA for the CDR3 is TGCAGCGTTGAACAGAACACCGGGGAGCTGTTTTTT. It codes for CSVEQNTGELFF.

The genes are TRBV24-1 and TRBJ2-1; maybe TRBD2 (6 bases). CDR1 is KGHDR, CDR2 SFDVKD, per germline. The CDR3 contains 18 residues. Trimming cost V 2 bases and J 0 bases, with 16 bases left between them. The DNA of the CDR3 is TGTGCCACCAGTGATTCCGATGGTCTAGCGAGCTCCTACAATGAGCAGTTCTTC. It specifies CATSDSDGLASSYNEQFF.

V is TRBV29-1 and J is TRBJ2-1, with D perhaps assigned TRBD1 or TRBD2 (6 bases each). Germline CDR1 and CDR2: SQVTM and ANQGSEA. This CDR3 has 13 residues. V lost 7 bases to trimming and J lost 14 bases, with 24 bases between them. CDR3 in amino acids: CSATGSVSPGEFF. DNA for the CDR3: TGCAGCGCAACAGGGTCTGTTTCTCCGGGGGAGTTCTTC.

The chain links TRBV7-2 to TRBJ2-1; 10 nucleotides align to TRBD2. CDR1 SGHTA and CDR2 FQGNSA come from the germline V gene. This CDR3 region has 19 residues. V dropped 5 bases and J dropped 1; count of bases not matched to a gene: 14. CDR3 protein: CASSPTGTSAFGSYNEQFF. CDR3 DNA: TGTGCCAGCAGCCCTACCGGGACTAGCGCCTTCGGGTCCTACAATGAGCAGTTCTTC.

The chain recombines TRBV5-1 with TRBJ2-1; D is tentatively TRBD1 or TRBD2 (5 bases each). Trimming cost V 4 bases and J 10 bases, with 21 bases left between them. Germline V gene lookup returns CDR1 SGHRS and CDR2 YFSETQ. There are 15 residues in the CDR3. The CDR3: CASSTRPGLEGEQFF. Here the CDR3 DNA reads TGCGCCAGCAGCACCAGGCCGGGCCTTGAGGGGGAGCAGTTCTTC.

The chain is built from TRBV19 and TRBJ2-5, with D perhaps TRBD2 (5 bases). Trimming left V 6 bases short and J 4 bases short, with 12 bases between. CDR3 length: 13 residues. From germline, CDR1 is LNHDA and CDR2 SQIVND (reference sequence). The DNA of the CDR3 is TGTGCCAGTAGGCGCACGGCGGGAGAGACCCAGTACTTC. It translates to CASRRTAGETQYF.

The chain couples TRBV7-9 to TRBJ1-1; D is ambiguous. The CDR3 loop spans 12 amino acids. Trimming left V 9 bases short and J 8 bases short, with 16 bases between. Germline V lookup: CDR1 SEHNR, CDR2 FQNEAQ (reference sequence). CDR3 region: CASLAGKKEAFF. As DNA, the CDR3 is TGTGCCAGTCTCGCCGGGAAGAAGGAAGCTTTCTTT. Filled out from reference TRBV7-9 and TRBJ1-1, the complete variable domain reads DTGVSQNPRHKITKRGQNVTFRCDPISEHNRLYWYRQTLGQGPEFLTYFQNEAQLEKSRLLSDRFSAERPKGSFSTLEIQRTEQGDSAMYLCASLAGKKEAFFGQGTRLTVV.

The V gene is TRBV7-2, the J gene TRBJ1-2; a possible D gene is TRBD1 (5 bases). The ends were cut back, 5 bases at V and 0 bases at J, with 10 bases in the middle. The CDR3 is made up of 14 amino acids. The V gene's germline CDR1 is SGHTA and CDR2 FQGNSA. The CDR3 DNA reads as TGTGCCAGCAGCGGCAGGGAGCCTAACTATGGCTACACCTTC. Translated: CASSGREPNYGYTF.

This clone appeared a single time. The CDR3: CASSPQGLTTGELFF. CDR3 nucleotides: TGTGCCAGCAGTCCACAGGGACTGACCACCGGGGAGCTGTTTTTT. The V call is TRBV7-6, the J call TRBJ2-2; either TRBD1 or TRBD2 may supply D (6 bases each). The CDR3 sequence is 15 residues long. Trimming pared 6 bases from V and 4 bases from J, leaving 15 bases between. Germline CDR1 SGHVS, CDR2 FNYEAQ.

The chain joins TRBV6-5 to TRBJ1-1, with 11 nucleotides matching TRBD1. The V gene's germline CDR1 is MNHEY and CDR2 SVGAGI. The CDR3 loop spans 14 amino acids. The trim removed 2 bases at V and 7 bases at J, leaving 3 bases unmatched. CDR3 sequence (DNA): TGTGCCAGCAGTTACAGGACAGGGGGCATTGAAGCTTTCTTT. Its protein is CASSYRTGGIEAFF.

The chain uses TRBV7-2 and TRBJ1-2, with 7 bases lining up with TRBD1. This CDR3 has 15 residues. Germline lookup yields CDR1 SGHTA and CDR2 FQGNSA. The V and J ends lost 5 bases and 2 bases, in that order; junction bases with no gene match: 8. The CDR3 loop reads CASSRGGQANYGYTF. The DNA of the CDR3 is TGTGCCAGCAGCAGGGGTGGACAGGCCAACTATGGCTACACCTTC.